The 9 T cell receptor beta chains below come from one sample, sequenced in a study of CD8 T cells in Susac syndrome. Reverse transcription used about 0.45 to 1 ug RNA and random hexamers. A single record per CDR3 protein comes from TCRdb applying MiXCR to the immunoSEQ multiplex PCR reads. The table includes around 280,000 distinct CDR3 sequences, about 90% detected once. The specimen sequenced was CD4+ T cells from PBMCs. The receptors were gathered from a human donor with multiple sclerosis.

V is TRBV5-1 and J is TRBJ1-2; D may be TRBD1 (6 bases). Trimming removed 4 bases from V and 3 bases from J, with 16 bases in between. The germline gives CDR1 SGHRS, CDR2 YFSETQ. This CDR3 region has 15 residues. CDR3 sequence reads: CASSPTGGADYGYTF. CDR3 bases: TGCGCCAGCAGCCCGACGGGGGGCGCCGACTATGGCTACACCTTC.

The chain uses TRBV5-6 and TRBJ2-7; a weak D match, TRBD1 (5 bases). The CDR3 has 14 amino acids. V was pared by 2 bases and J by 3 bases, with 12 bases between. CDR1 SGHDT and CDR2 YYEEEE come from the germline V gene. The CDR3 spells CASSLKGVVYEQYF. CDR3 DNA: TGTGCCAGCAGCTTAAAAGGGGTGGTCTACGAGCAGTACTTC.

The V call is TRBV2, the J call TRBJ2-1, with 8 bases aligning to TRBD2. The length of the CDR3 is 15 residues. The V and J ends lost 7 bases and 6 bases, in that order; junction bases with no gene match: 11. Germline V gene data show CDR1 as SNHLY and CDR2 as FYNNEI. The CDR3 nucleotides are TGTGCCAGCAACTTCGTCTCTAGCGGGTTCAATGAGCAGTTCTTC. Translating it yields CASNFVSSGFNEQFF.

The chain is built from TRBV6-6 and TRBJ2-7; no reliable D call. Trimming took off 4 bases at V and 5 bases at J, with 9 bases between the two ends. The CDR3 contains 12 residues. Germline V gene data show CDR1 as MNHNY and CDR2 as SVGAGI (reference sequence). DNA of the CDR3: TGTGCCAGCAGTTTAAGTGTCGACGAGCAGTACTTC. This codes for CASSLSVDEQYF.

In this sample, this clonotype turned up a few times. The chain links TRBV6-5 to TRBJ2-5; D unclear. The ends were cut back, 2 bases at V and 1 base at J, with 5 bases in the middle. This CDR3 spans 13 amino acids. CDR1 is MNHEY, CDR2 SVGAGI, per germline. CDR3 in DNA: TGTGCCAGCAGTTACGGCCCCCAAGAGACCCAGTACTTC. Protein: CASSYGPQETQYF.

The V call is TRBV5-1, the J call TRBJ1-1, with no clear D. This CDR3 is 14 amino acids long. Germline lookup yields CDR1 SGHRS and CDR2 YFSETQ. Trimming stripped 2 bases from V and 0 bases from J, with 8 bases between. The CDR3 nucleotides are TGCGCCAGCAGCTTTTCCCAGGTGAACACTGAAGCTTTCTTT. Its translation: CASSFSQVNTEAFF.

The chain is built from TRBV12-5 and TRBJ1-4; 7 nucleotides agree with TRBD1. Trimming took 5 bases from V and 7 from J; bases not matched to a gene: 4. The germline V gene has CDR1 LGHNT and CDR2 FRNRAP. The length of the CDR3 is 13 residues. CDR3 protein: CASGPNRGEKLFF. CDR3 DNA: TGTGCTAGTGGTCCAAACAGGGGTGAAAAACTGTTTTTT.

This sequence joins TRBV7-2 and TRBJ2-1; possible D gene TRBD2, 5 bases. In germline, CDR1 is SGHTA, CDR2 FQGNSA. With 5 bases removed from V and 9 bases from J, the gap between germline ends came to 8 bases. This CDR3 contains 11 residues. Written as DNA, the CDR3 is TGTGCCAGCAGCCGAGGGTTTGAGCAGTTCTTC. This codes for CASSRGFEQFF.

The chain recombines TRBV30 with TRBJ1-2, with unresolved D. This CDR3 comprises 11 residues. V dropped 0 bases and J dropped 4 bases, with 3 bases sitting between them. Per the germline V gene, CDR1 is GTSNPN and CDR2 is SVGIG (reference sequence). The DNA for the CDR3 is TGTGCCTGGAGTGTCGGCTATGGCTACACCTTC. Translating gives CAWSVGYGYTF. Drawing the rest from reference TRBV30 and TRBJ1-2, the complete variable domain is SQTIHQWPATLVQPVGSPLSLECTVEGTSNPNLYWYRQAAGRGLQLLFYSVGIGQISSEVPQNLSASRPQDRQFILSSKKLLLSDSGFYLCAWSVGYGYTFGSGTRLTVV.